Following are 17 T cell receptor beta chains from one sample sequenced in a study of blood T cells in healthy people across ages. PCR was performed a second time for roughly 7 to 12 cycles using a sample-barcoded 5' primer and a J-beta primer mix. In TCRdb, the 5' RACE reads were re-called with MiXCR into one record per CDR3 protein. Of 600,000 to 1,000,000 distinct CDR3 sequences listed, 58% are singletons. The sample consisted of blood. These receptors were obtained from a young man in good health.

The chain uses TRBV13 and TRBJ2-4; D possibly corresponds to TRBD1 (5 bases). CDR3 length equals 16 residues. The V end lost 0 bases, the J end lost 6 bases, and 15 bases lay between the germline ends. The germline V gene has CDR1 PRHDT and CDR2 FYEKMQ (reference sequence). The CDR3 DNA sequence: TGTGCCAGCAGCTTAGGTCGTCAGGGTAGCAGAAACATTCAGTACTTC. Translation gives CASSLGRQGSRNIQYF.

With regard to this clonotype: Because it lacks the conserved phenylalanine or tryptophan at the end, this CDR3 is likely a read error. This sequence joins TRBV12-3 or TRBV12-4 and TRBJ2-3; D may be TRBD1 or TRBD2 (7 bases each). This CDR3 spans 15 amino acids. The V and J ends lost 6 bases and 3 bases respectively, with 16 bases between them. CDR3 coding DNA: TGTGCCAGCAGCCTGGTTCAGGGGGGGACAGATACGCAGTATTCT. Translating gives CASSLVQGGTDTQYS.

The gene calls are TRBV9 and TRBJ2-1; D tentatively fits TRBD1 or TRBD2 (6 bases each). Trimming left V 1 base short and J 5 bases short, with 7 bases between. This CDR3 has 13 residues. Germline V gene data show CDR1 as SGDLS and CDR2 as YYNGEE. In DNA, the CDR3 is TGTGCCAGCAGCGTAAGGGGGGACAATGAGCAGTTCTTC. It specifies CASSVRGDNEQFF. The complete variable domain, with remaining parts taken from reference TRBV9 and TRBJ2-1, reads DSGVTQTPKHLITATGQRVTLRCSPRSGDLSVYWYQQSLDQGLQFLIQYYNGEERAKGNILERFSAQQFPDLHSELNLSSLELGDSALYFCASSVRGDNEQFFGPGTRLTVL.

The rearrangement joins TRBV5-6 to TRBJ2-1; D is undetermined. The CDR3 extends over 12 amino acids. V was trimmed by 0 bases and J by 9 bases, leaving 7 bases between them. From germline, CDR1 is SGHDT and CDR2 YYEEEE. Here the CDR3 reads CASSLAATEQFF. CDR3 DNA sequence: TGTGCCAGCAGCTTGGCTGCTACTGAGCAGTTCTTC. Full variable domain (rest looked up from reference TRBV5-6 and TRBJ2-1): DAGVTQSPTHLIKTRGQQVTLRCSPKSGHDTVSWYQQALGQGPQFIFQYYEEEERQRGNFPDRFSGHQFPNYSSELNVNALLLGDSALYLCASSLAATEQFFGPGTRLTVL.

This clonotype was picked up a small number of times. The chain employs TRBV2 and TRBJ1-5; no firm D call. Trimming removed 2 bases from V and 5 bases from J, with 4 bases in between. The CDR3 contains 12 residues. Germline loops: CDR1 SNHLY, CDR2 FYNNEI. CDR3 sequence: CASSELDQPQHF. CDR3 DNA sequence: TGTGCCAGCAGTGAACTGGATCAGCCCCAGCATTTT.

This clonotype was found once. The rearrangement joins TRBV28 to TRBJ2-5, with D possibly being TRBD2 (5 bases). Deletions cut 5 bases from V and 3 bases from J, with 22 bases between. From germline, CDR1 is MDHEN and CDR2 SYDVKM. The CDR3 has 17 residues. The CDR3 reads CASSPHLGRDGKETQYF. The CDR3 nucleotides read TGTGCCAGCAGTCCACACCTTGGGAGAGATGGGAAAGAGACCCAGTACTTC. The entire variable domain, with the rest obtained from reference TRBV28 and TRBJ2-5, is as follows: DVKVTQSSRYLVKRTGEKVFLECVQDMDHENMFWYRQDPGLGLRLIYFSYDVKMKEKGDIPEGYSVSREKKERFSLILESASTNQTSMYLCASSPHLGRDGKETQYFGPGTRLLVL.

The chain recombines TRBV20-1 with TRBJ1-1, with D unresolved. Germline CDR1 and CDR2: DFQATT and SNEGSKA (reference sequence). CDR3 size: 16 residues. Deletions cut 0 bases from V and 5 bases from J, with 19 bases between. The CDR3 DNA reads TGCAGTGCTAGAGATACCTTGCCGGTCCTGGATACTGAAGCTTTCTTT. Translation: CSARDTLPVLDTEAFF.

The chain carries TRBV9 and TRBJ2-3; unclear D gene. This CDR3 is 14 amino acids long. The germline V and J ends were trimmed by 2 bases and 6 bases, with 13 bases remaining between them. From germline, CDR1 is SGDLS and CDR2 YYNGEE. In DNA, the CDR3 is TGTGCCAGCAGCGTCCCGATGTCGTCGGATACGCAGTATTTT. This encodes CASSVPMSSDTQYF. The whole variable domain, remainder taken from reference TRBV9 and TRBJ2-3, is DSGVTQTPKHLITATGQRVTLRCSPRSGDLSVYWYQQSLDQGLQFLIQYYNGEERAKGNILERFSAQQFPDLHSELNLSSLELGDSALYFCASSVPMSSDTQYFGPGTRLTVL.

This CDR3 is CATRSGIWDDYGYTF. CDR3 nucleotide sequence: TGTGCCACCCGGTCGGGTATCTGGGACGACTATGGCTACACCTTC. The chain employs TRBV6-1 and TRBJ1-2; possibly TRBD1 for D (5 bases). Germline CDR1 and CDR2: MNHNS and SASEGT. Trimming removed 10 bases from V and 3 bases from J, with 21 bases in between. This CDR3 is 15 amino acids long.

This chain connects TRBV6-1 to TRBJ2-5; 11 nucleotides line up with TRBD2. Germline V gene data show CDR1 as MNHNS and CDR2 as SASEGT. CDR3 length equals 17 residues. J gave up 2 bases and V 10 bases, and 15 bases lay outside the gene matches. As DNA, the CDR3 is TGTGCCACTACCTACCTAGCGGGAGGTGAGGGGCAAGAGACCCAGTACTTC. This gives the protein CATTYLAGGEGQETQYF.

This chain uses TRBV25-1 with TRBJ1-1; D is possibly TRBD1 (5 bases). The V gene lost 4 bases and the J gene lost 5 bases, with 17 bases spanning the gap. Germline V lookup: CDR1 MGHDK, CDR2 SYGVNS. The CDR3 extends over 15 amino acids. This chain's CDR3 is CASSGTGGGFTEAFF. The CDR3 coding sequence is TGTGCCAGCAGTGGGACGGGCGGGGGGTTTACTGAAGCTTTCTTT.

The chain recombines TRBV10-3 with TRBJ2-1; 10 bases agree with TRBD2. The germline gives CDR1 ENHRY, CDR2 SYGVKD. The CDR3 contains 16 residues. J lost 7 bases, V lost 7 bases, and 13 bases had no gene match. The CDR3, as DNA: TGTGCCATCAATTCGATTCGGGGGACTAGCGTAAATGAGCAGTTCTTC. Translating it yields CAINSIRGTSVNEQFF.

Written as DNA, the CDR3 is TGCGCCAGCAGCCAAGATTACGCGGACAGGGTTGGTAAGCCCCAGCATTTT. Translation: CASSQDYADRVGKPQHF. The chain recombines TRBV4-3 with TRBJ1-5; TRBD1 matches at 8 bases. Germline loops: CDR1 LGHNA, CDR2 YSLEER. The ends lost 0 bases at V and 8 bases at J; junction bases unmatched: 12. CDR3 size: 17 residues.

This clonotype was counted only a few times. V gene TRBV24-1 combines with J gene TRBJ2-3; no reliable D call. The V and J ends lost 3 bases and 2 bases respectively, with 11 bases between them. The germline V gene has CDR1 KGHDR and CDR2 SFDVKD. This CDR3 comprises 15 residues. The CDR3: CATSDPNQVTDTQYF. The CDR3 DNA reads as TGTGCCACCAGTGATCCAAACCAGGTCACAGATACGCAGTATTTT.

The rearrangement uses TRBV5-1 and TRBJ2-1; D gene uncertain. The germline V gene encodes CDR1 SGHRS and CDR2 YFSETQ. V lost 3 bases and J lost 0, with 13 bases in between. The CDR3 totals 16 residues. The CDR3 sequence is CASSSPLAPSYNEQFF. In DNA, the CDR3 is TGCGCCAGCAGCTCCCCACTGGCGCCCTCCTACAATGAGCAGTTCTTC.

In DNA, the CDR3 is TGCAGCGTTGAAGAACGTATGGCCGGCTTTAGCTCCTACAATGAGCAGTTCTTC. This codes for CSVEERMAGFSSYNEQFF. The chain couples TRBV29-1 to TRBJ2-1; D is unclear. The CDR3 has 18 residues. Germline V gene data show CDR1 as SQVTM and CDR2 as ANQGSEA. Trimming shortened V by 0 bases and J by 0 bases, and 18 bases separated the two germline ends.

The chain has TRBV27 and TRBJ2-1, with 7 bases that match TRBD1. The V and J ends lost 5 bases and 2 bases, in that order; junction bases with no gene match: 9. The CDR3 is made up of 16 amino acids. Looked up from germline, CDR1 is MNHEY and CDR2 is SMNVEV (reference sequence). The CDR3 DNA sequence: TGTGCCAGCAGTCCACTTACCGGGACAGCCTACAATGAGCAGTTCTTC. Amino acid sequence: CASSPLTGTAYNEQFF.